Sequencing of this T cell receptor (beta chain) was carried out in a study of T cell responses to AZD1222 COVID-19 vaccine. Trimming removed 3 bases from V and 5 bases from J; junction bases left unmatched: 5. Germline V gene lookup returns CDR1 SGHNT and CDR2 YYREEE (reference sequence). The CDR3 length is 14 residues. This clone occurred a few times. The assay was immunoSEQ multiplex PCR, and TCRdb's table has in-frame clones only and misses some. The data contain 120,000 to 150,000 clones, approximately 94% of them singletons. This chain connects TRBV5-4 to TRBJ2-1; TRBD2 matches 7 bases. The TCR comes from an adult in good health. Sequencing was performed on peripheral blood, taken on day 0 of AZD1222 vaccination. The CDR3 spells CASSSKSGDNEQFF. The CDR3 DNA follows: TGTGCCAGCAGCTCCAAGAGCGGGGACAATGAGCAGTTCTTC.